This T cell receptor (beta chain) was sequenced for a study of T cell changes during pregnancy in multiple sclerosis. Method: immunoSEQ multiplex PCR; TCRdb's copy keeps in-frame clones and lacks some. Among more than 65,000 clones listed, around 90% were seen once. Germline V gene sequence: CDR1 SGHNT, CDR2 YYREEE (reference sequence). V shed 4 bases, J shed 5 bases, and the junction held 5 bases outside the gene matches. There are 13 residues in the CDR3. The clonotype was recovered from a female donor in good health, enrolled as a control in a pregnancy study. The chain is built from TRBV5-4 and TRBJ1-2; 7 bases agree with TRBD1. Sample: peripheral blood, taken after pregnancy. CDR3 sequence: CASSAGQQYGYTF. The CDR3, as DNA: TGTGCCAGCAGCGCGGGACAGCAGTATGGCTACACCTTC.